These T cell receptor beta chains were read from a single sample in a study of shared clonotypes between healthy human individuals. Some clones are missing from TCRdb's copy, which holds only in-frame ones; the method was immunoSEQ multiplex PCR. The sample shows a few million clones, approximately 92% of them seen only once. Material for sequencing was naive CD4+ T cells sorted from blood. The source is a man younger than 30 in good health. CDR3s include the opening cysteine and the closing phenylalanine or tryptophan. D genes are given only for firm matches. Some rows have no size entry. The others give once, few or many, or a class for an expanded clone.

abundance: NA
v_gene: TRBV7-9
j_gene: TRBJ2-7
d_gene: NA
CDR3nt: TGTGCCAGCAGCTACCGTGCCGGGACGTTCTCCTACGAGCAGTACTTC
CDR3aa: CASSYRAGTFSYEQYF

abundance: NA
v_gene: TRBV6-1
j_gene: TRBJ1-4
d_gene: NA
CDR3nt: TGTGCCAGCAGTGAATTGGCCCTAACAGGTGCAACTAATGAAAAACTGTTTTTT
CDR3aa: CASSELALTGATNEKLFF

abundance: NA
v_gene: TRBV29-1
j_gene: TRBJ2-7
d_gene: TRBD1
CDR3nt: TGCAGCGTGTGGGGACAGGGGGTCCACGAGCAGTACTTC
CDR3aa: CSVWGQGVHEQYF

abundance: NA
v_gene: TRBV18
j_gene: TRBJ2-2
d_gene: NA
CDR3nt: TGTGCCAGCTCAGCCTCCTGGCGCACGAACACCGGGGAGCTGTTTTTT
CDR3aa: CASSASWRTNTGELFF

abundance: NA
v_gene: TRBV5-1
j_gene: TRBJ1-2
d_gene: TRBD1
CDR3nt: TGCGCCAGCAGCAGCTGGACAGGTCCCAACTATGGCTACACCTTC
CDR3aa: CASSSWTGPNYGYTF

abundance: NA
v_gene: TRBV7-2
j_gene: TRBJ2-5
d_gene: NA
CDR3nt: TGTGCCAGCAGCTTAGGACAGGTGGTGGAAGAGACCCAGTACTTC
CDR3aa: CASSLGQVVEETQYF

abundance: NA
v_gene: TRBV28
j_gene: TRBJ1-5
d_gene: NA
CDR3nt: TGTGCCAGCAGTACCCTCCTGGGGGCAAGCAATCAGCCCCAGCATTTT
CDR3aa: CASSTLLGASNQPQHF

abundance: NA
v_gene: TRBV10-2
j_gene: TRBJ2-7
d_gene: TRBD2
CDR3nt: TGCGCCAGCAGGGGCGCGGGAGGGCCTTACGAGCAGTACTTC
CDR3aa: CASRGAGGPYEQYF

abundance: NA
v_gene: TRBV15
j_gene: TRBJ2-7
d_gene: NA
CDR3nt: TGTGCCACCAGCAGAGATGTAGACTCTTACAACGAGCAGTACTTC
CDR3aa: CATSRDVDSYNEQYF

abundance: NA
v_gene: TRBV6-6
j_gene: TRBJ2-6
d_gene: NA
CDR3nt: TGTGCCAGCAGGTATTCCTCTGGGGCCAACGTCCTGACTTTC
CDR3aa: CASRYSSGANVLTF

abundance: once
v_gene: TRBV25-1
j_gene: TRBJ2-7
d_gene: NA
CDR3nt: TGTGCCAGCAGTGAATATGCCCGGCGGTACTTC
CDR3aa: CASSEYARRYF

abundance: NA
v_gene: TRBV6-1
j_gene: TRBJ2-1
d_gene: NA
CDR3nt: TGTGCCAGCAGTGAAGTTGGACAGTTCTTC
CDR3aa: CASSEVGQFF

abundance: NA
v_gene: TRBV7-2
j_gene: TRBJ1-4
d_gene: NA
CDR3nt: TGTGCCAGCAGATTAAATTCCCGGGAGAAACTGTTTTTT
CDR3aa: CASRLNSREKLFF

abundance: NA
v_gene: TRBV4-1
j_gene: TRBJ2-7
d_gene: NA
CDR3nt: TGCGCCAGCAGCCAAGTGTTGCTACACGGTAGCTCCTACGAGCAGTACTTC
CDR3aa: CASSQVLLHGSSYEQYF